The entry below describes one T cell receptor beta chain. What this receptor recognizes is not known. Qualities for individual bases were not recorded, and no much larger clone is one base off. These data originate in a study of breast tumors, draining lymph nodes, adjacent tissues (TCRdb year 2016). At the level of the whole study: In breast cancer patients, the study compared the TCR beta repertoires of tumor, adjacent nontumor tissue and axillary lymph nodes. The study was designed to assess the relationships and possible T-cell exchange between tumor, surrounding tissue and draining lymph node repertoires in human breast cancer. The paper's findings and limits, for the study overall: A scenario in which most tumor T cells derive from the lymph node and then expand within tumor tissue was judged to be consistent with the data. The conclusion that tumor T cells originate in lymph nodes was framed as consistent with a hypothesis rather than directly demonstrated. The similarity between tumor and nontumor tissue repertoires was significantly greater in luminal-like breast cancer than in basal-like breast cancer. Tumors showed preferential V and J gene usage, and their T-cell repertoire diversity fell below that of lymph nodes yet above that of nontumor tissue.

In the germline V gene, CDR1 corresponds to MDHEN and CDR2 to SYDVKM. The CDR3 runs 12 residues from the cysteine to the phenylalanine. Solely the CDR3 DNA is kept, with 36 bases framed from the first base. V and J are truncated by 5 bases and 1 base respectively, leaving an intervening sequence of 5 bases. Data came from an Illumina HiSeq 2000. Multiplex PCR amplification was used to build the TCR beta chain libraries. The amplified TCR beta chain products were analyzed by high-throughput sequencing. In-frame beta chains were kept once TCRdb had trimmed the public reads at Q25 with fastp and called clones with MiXCR. Each entry merges the rows of one CDR3 protein and shows their most common DNA and genes. The sample yields approximately 300,000 distinct CDR3 sequences; roughly 30% were counted once. About 1.2% of the sample goes to the ten largest clones. The axillary draining lymph nodes of breast cancer patients were the source of the lymph node samples.

The chain is made from TRBV28 and TRBJ1-2; no D segment can be confidently identified. This sequence was found in a female donor with breast cancer. Some clones in this sample may be carry-over from other donors' samples. Source material: axillary lymph node tissue. The DNA is TGTGCCAGCAGTCGGGTTAACTATGGCTACACCTTC. Its protein is CASSRVNYGYTF.